The 25 T cell receptor beta chains below all came from one sample that was sequenced in a study of blood T cell repertoires in COVID-19. Sequenced by immunoSEQ multiplex PCR; TCRdb stores in-frame clones only, minus some. The table records 200,000 or so clones, 88% of them present only once. Sequenced input: peripheral blood. The source of these receptors is a man between 65 and 85 years old with acute or convalescent COVID-19.

V and J are TRBV4-1 and TRBJ2-5; TRBD2 aligns across 8 bases. With V trimmed by 1 base and J by 2 bases, 6 bases remained unmatched. The CDR3 has 16 amino acids. CDR1 is MGHRA, CDR2 YSYEKL, per germline. CDR3: CASSQVSSGLQETQYF. The CDR3 DNA sequence: TGCGCCAGCAGCCAAGTCTCTAGCGGGCTGCAAGAGACCCAGTACTTC.

In this sample, this clone turned up a few times. The chain combines TRBV28 with TRBJ2-7; 11 bases fit TRBD2. The J segment lost 5 bases and the V segment lost 7 bases, leaving 13 bases of the junction unmatched. The germline CDR1 and CDR2 sequences are MDHEN and SYDVKM. This CDR3 contains 16 residues. The CDR3 DNA follows: TGTGCCAGCAAAGTCGTCACTAGCGGGAGTGTCAACGAGCAGTACTTC. As protein: CASKVVTSGSVNEQYF. Together with reference TRBV28 and TRBJ2-7, the CDR3 gives the full variable domain: DVKVTQSSRYLVKRTGEKVFLECVQDMDHENMFWYRQDPGLGLRLIYFSYDVKMKEKGDIPEGYSVSREKKERFSLILESASTNQTSMYLCASKVVTSGSVNEQYFGPGTRLTVT.

The genes are TRBV6-5 and TRBJ1-3; D is unclear. This CDR3 region has 12 residues. In germline, CDR1 is MNHEY, CDR2 SVGAGI. Trimming stripped 7 bases from V and 2 bases from J, with 6 bases between. The CDR3 protein is CASTVTGNTIYF. For the CDR3, the DNA is TGTGCCAGCACCGTTACTGGAAACACCATATATTTT.

This clone has just one count. The V and J genes are TRBV27 and TRBJ2-7, with a tentative D call TRBD1 (6 bases). Germline CDR1 and CDR2: MNHEY and SMNVEV (reference sequence). The CDR3 has 14 amino acids. Deletions cut 5 bases from V and 3 bases from J, with 14 bases between. CDR3 sequence: CASSTGPPIYEQYF. The CDR3 coding sequence is TGTGCCAGCAGTACAGGGCCCCCTATCTACGAGCAGTACTTC.

V and J are TRBV7-3 and TRBJ2-7; D remains ambiguous. Trimming pared 5 bases from V and 12 bases from J, leaving 20 bases between. CDR3 length: 13 residues. Germline V CDR1 and CDR2: SGHTA, FQGTGA. CDR3 nucleotides: TGTGCCAGCAGCCCCCAAAACCCAGCTAGACTGTACTTC. Translated, it gives CASSPQNPARLYF.

This clone was recorded only once. The gene calls are TRBV5-1 and TRBJ2-2; tentatively, D is TRBD1 (5 bases). Trimming stripped 3 bases from V and 5 bases from J, with 14 bases between. CDR3 size: 15 residues. CDR1 is SGHRS, CDR2 YFSETQ, per germline. The CDR3 DNA is TGCGCCAGCAGCTCCCCGGACAAACTTACCGGGGAGCTGTTTTTT. This sequence encodes CASSSPDKLTGELFF.

This sequence joins TRBV25-1 and TRBJ1-3; a possible D gene is TRBD1 (5 bases). CDR1 MGHDK and CDR2 SYGVNS come from the germline V gene. Trimming took off 1 base at V and 1 base at J, with 8 bases between the two ends. CDR3 length: 15 residues. In nucleotides, the CDR3 is TGTGCCAGCAGTGAATTCGGACAATCTGGAAACACCATATATTTT. Amino acids: CASSEFGQSGNTIYF.

The chain couples TRBV29-1 to TRBJ2-2; 9 bases agree with TRBD1. Trimming cost V 7 bases and J 3 bases; bases outside gene matches: 6. Per germline, CDR1 SQVTM and CDR2 ANQGSEA. This CDR3 has 14 amino acids. CDR3 amino acids: CSARTGVYTGELFF. The CDR3 DNA reads TGCAGCGCAAGGACAGGGGTATACACCGGGGAGCTGTTTTTT.

The chain links TRBV20-1 to TRBJ2-7, with a weak D call TRBD2 (6 bases). The CDR3 is made up of 13 amino acids. Between the trimmed V and J ends, which lost 3 bases and 1 base, there was a span of 10 bases. Germline loops: CDR1 DFQATT, CDR2 SNEGSKA (reference sequence). The CDR3 spells CSASLGRSYEQYF. The CDR3 DNA reads TGCAGTGCTAGTTTGGGGAGGTCCTACGAGCAGTACTTC.

The V gene is TRBV7-2, the J gene TRBJ2-5; 9 bases line up with TRBD1. CDR1 is SGHTA, CDR2 FQGNSA, per germline. The CDR3 extends over 15 amino acids. Trimming at V came to 2 bases and at J to 5 bases, leaving 6 bases not matched to a gene. The CDR3 region has the DNA TGTGCCAGCAGCTTAATGGGACAGGGACATGAGACCCAGTACTTC. Translating gives CASSLMGQGHETQYF.

The chain joins TRBV30 to TRBJ2-2, with a possible D match to TRBD2 (5 bases). The CDR3 runs to 13 residues. Germline CDR1 and CDR2: GTSNPN and SVGIG (reference sequence). The V and J ends lost 8 bases and 4 bases respectively, with 14 bases between them. The CDR3 region is CARRGVGTGELFF. The DNA of the CDR3 is TGTGCCCGACGGGGTGTTGGCACCGGGGAGCTGTTTTTT.

The chain recombines TRBV7-2 with TRBJ1-5, with D tentatively TRBD1 (6 bases). Per the germline V gene, CDR1 is SGHTA and CDR2 is FQGNSA. V shed 5 bases and J shed 7 bases, with 12 bases lying between them. The CDR3 consists of 13 residues. CDR3 DNA: TGTGCCAGCAGCCAAGTGGACAGCCAGCCCCAGCATTTT. It codes for CASSQVDSQPQHF.

This chain links TRBV28 with TRBJ2-6; 7 bases map to TRBD1. The V gene end was trimmed by 6 bases and the J gene end by 0 bases; junction bases not matched to a gene: 2. The V gene's germline CDR1 is MDHEN and CDR2 SYDVKM. The CDR3 is 15 residues long. The CDR3 is CASRTGSSGANVLTF. DNA of the CDR3: TGTGCCAGCAGGACAGGGTCCTCTGGGGCCAACGTCCTGACTTTC. The full variable domain, completed using reference TRBV28 and TRBJ2-6, is DVKVTQSSRYLVKRTGEKVFLECVQDMDHENMFWYRQDPGLGLRLIYFSYDVKMKEKGDIPEGYSVSREKKERFSLILESASTNQTSMYLCASRTGSSGANVLTFGAGSRLTVL.

This chain uses TRBV14 with TRBJ2-5; 12 nucleotides line up with TRBD2. The CDR3 loop spans 19 amino acids. Germline CDR1 is SGHDN and CDR2 is FVKESK. V shed 0 bases and J 5 bases; nucleotides not matched to a gene: 13. CDR3 in DNA: TGTGCCAGCAGCCAAGATCCTAGCGGGAGGGCTTTGAGTTCGGAGACCCAGTACTTC. This translates into CASSQDPSGRALSSETQYF.

The rearrangement links TRBV16 to TRBJ2-1; 10 bases match TRBD1. This CDR3 is built from 15 residues. In germline, CDR1 is KGHSY, CDR2 FQNENV. V gave up 8 bases and J gave up 9 bases; unmatched junction bases: 13. The CDR3 DNA is TGTGCCAGCGGACGGGACAGGGGAATTGGGGGTGAGCAGTTCTTC. Translation gives CASGRDRGIGGEQFF.

This sequence joins TRBV15 and TRBJ2-7; 10 positions match TRBD1. CDR3 size: 15 residues. Germline V gene data show CDR1 as LNHNV and CDR2 as YYDKDF (reference sequence). The V and J ends lost 1 base and 7 bases, in that order; junction bases with no gene match: 7. CDR3 nucleotides: TGTGCCACCAGCAGAGGGCGACAGGGGGCGTGGGAGCAGTACTTC. Residues: CATSRGRQGAWEQYF.

This chain links TRBV27 with TRBJ2-7; D possibly corresponds to TRBD1 (5 bases). The germline gives CDR1 MNHEY, CDR2 SMNVEV (reference sequence). This CDR3 contains 12 residues. The V end lost 2 bases, the J end lost 3 bases, and 5 bases lay between the germline ends. CDR3 bases: TGTGCCAGCAGTTTAAGGGGCTACGAGCAGTACTTC. It specifies CASSLRGYEQYF.

Only one count was recorded for this clone. The CDR3 DNA reads TGTGCCAGCAGCAGATCGAAGGCAGACTCTACTGGGGCCAACGTCCTGACTTTC. It yields the protein CASSRSKADSTGANVLTF. This chain connects TRBV21-1 to TRBJ2-6; no DNA check was done on the table's D call, TRBD2. TRBV21-1 is designated a pseudogene. The CDR3 has 18 amino acids.

V and J are TRBV9 and TRBJ1-6, with TRBD1 identical over 8 bases. Germline loops: CDR1 SGDLS, CDR2 YYNGEE. The CDR3 runs 15 residues. Losses at the gene ends were 3 bases for V and 7 bases for J; bases not matched to a gene: 6. In DNA, the CDR3 is TGTGCCAGCAGCGAGGGGGGACAGGCGAATTCACCCCTCCACTTT. Amino acids: CASSEGGQANSPLHF.

The chain employs TRBV19 and TRBJ1-1; no reliable D call. Between the trimmed V and J ends, which lost 1 base and 2 bases, there was a span of 8 bases. Germline CDR1 reads LNHDA; CDR2 reads SQIVND (reference sequence). This CDR3 spans 14 amino acids. The CDR3 loop reads CASSIGSRNTEAFF. In DNA, the CDR3 is TGTGCCAGTAGTATAGGTTCCAGAAACACTGAAGCTTTCTTT.

The chain uses TRBV27 and TRBJ1-1; 10 nucleotides align to TRBD1. The CDR3 extends over 17 amino acids. Looked up from germline, CDR1 is MNHEY and CDR2 is SMNVEV (reference sequence). The V and J ends lost 5 bases and 3 bases, in that order; junction bases with no gene match: 12. CDR3: CASSRPGGTGVDTEAFF. The CDR3 DNA reads TGTGCCAGCAGTCGCCCTGGTGGGACAGGGGTTGACACTGAAGCTTTCTTT.

This chain connects TRBV10-2 to TRBJ2-7, with a weak D call TRBD2 (5 bases). The germline gives CDR1 WSHSY, CDR2 SAAADI. The CDR3 consists of 16 residues. V was trimmed by 6 bases and J by 1 base, leaving 19 bases between them. The CDR3 DNA sequence: TGCGCCAGCAGCCCCTCGGTAGGGAGAGGATCCTACGAGCAGTACTTC. Translated, it gives CASSPSVGRGSYEQYF.

V gene TRBV10-2 combines with J gene TRBJ2-3, with 12 bases matching TRBD2. Trimming at V came to 10 bases and at J to 2 bases, leaving 7 bases not matched to a gene. The length of the CDR3 is 15 residues. CDR1 is WSHSY, CDR2 SAAADI, per germline. The CDR3 here is CATSRTSGVTDTQYF. DNA for the CDR3: TGCGCCACCTCGCGGACTAGCGGGGTCACAGATACGCAGTATTTT.

The chain joins TRBV27 to TRBJ1-1, with 9 bases aligning to TRBD1. The V segment lost 5 bases and the J segment 6 bases; nucleotides outside the gene matches: 4. The length of the CDR3 is 13 residues. CDR1 and CDR2 from the germline V gene are MNHEY and SMNVEV (reference sequence). This CDR3 is CASSPQGASEAFF. The CDR3, as DNA: TGTGCCAGCAGTCCACAGGGGGCGTCTGAAGCTTTCTTT.

CDR3 bases: TGTGCCATCAGTGAGTCAACGGTCTGGTACGAGCAGTACTTC. It encodes CAISESTVWYEQYF. This sequence joins TRBV10-3 and TRBJ2-7; D is unclear. CDR1 is ENHRY and CDR2 is SYGVKD in the germline V gene. V lost 0 bases to trimming and J lost 4 bases, with 10 bases between them. The CDR3 extends over 14 amino acids.